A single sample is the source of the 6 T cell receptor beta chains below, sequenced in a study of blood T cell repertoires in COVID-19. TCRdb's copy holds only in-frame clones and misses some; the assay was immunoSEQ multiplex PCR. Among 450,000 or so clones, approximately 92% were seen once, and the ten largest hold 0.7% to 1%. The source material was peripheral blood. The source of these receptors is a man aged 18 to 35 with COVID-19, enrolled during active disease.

Here the CDR3 DNA reads TGTGCCAGCAGCTTAGATGCCCCCCGGGTGGGAGCTAACTATGGCTACACCTTC. It yields the protein CASSLDAPRVGANYGYTF. The genes are TRBV7-6 and TRBJ1-2; D not resolved. V lost 1 base to trimming and J lost 0 bases, with 18 bases between them. Looked up from germline, CDR1 is SGHVS and CDR2 is FNYEAQ. This CDR3 contains 18 residues.

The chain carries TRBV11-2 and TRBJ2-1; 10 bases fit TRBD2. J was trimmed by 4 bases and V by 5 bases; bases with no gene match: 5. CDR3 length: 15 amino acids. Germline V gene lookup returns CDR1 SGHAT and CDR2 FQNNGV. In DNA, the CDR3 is TGTGCCAGCAGCACTCAGCGGGGGGGGTACAATGAGCAGTTCTTC. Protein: CASSTQRGGYNEQFF.

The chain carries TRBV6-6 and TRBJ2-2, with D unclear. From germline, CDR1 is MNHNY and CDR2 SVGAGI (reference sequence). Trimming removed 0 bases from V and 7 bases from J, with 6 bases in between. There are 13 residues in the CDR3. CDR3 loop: CASSYSADGELFF. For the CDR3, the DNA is TGTGCCAGCAGTTACTCGGCAGACGGGGAGCTGTTTTTT.

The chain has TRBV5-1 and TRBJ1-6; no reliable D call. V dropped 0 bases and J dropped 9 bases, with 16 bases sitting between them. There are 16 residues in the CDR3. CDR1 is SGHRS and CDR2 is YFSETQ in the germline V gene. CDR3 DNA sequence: TGCGCCAGCAGCTTGGAGGCGGGAGGTGCAGCTTCACCCCTCCACTTT. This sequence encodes CASSLEAGGAASPLHF.

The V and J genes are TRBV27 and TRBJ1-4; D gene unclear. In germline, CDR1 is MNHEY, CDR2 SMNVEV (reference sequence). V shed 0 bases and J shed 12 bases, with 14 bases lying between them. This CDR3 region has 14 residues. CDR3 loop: CASSLSTFANELFF. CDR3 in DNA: TGTGCCAGCAGTTTATCCACCTTCGCTAATGAACTGTTTTTT. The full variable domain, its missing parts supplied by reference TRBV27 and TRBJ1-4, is EAQVTQNPRYLITVTGKKLTVTCSQNMNHEYMSWYRQDPGLGLRQIYYSMNVEVTDKGDVPEGYKVSRKEKRNFPLILESPSPNQTSLYFCASSLSTFANELFFGSGTQLSVL.

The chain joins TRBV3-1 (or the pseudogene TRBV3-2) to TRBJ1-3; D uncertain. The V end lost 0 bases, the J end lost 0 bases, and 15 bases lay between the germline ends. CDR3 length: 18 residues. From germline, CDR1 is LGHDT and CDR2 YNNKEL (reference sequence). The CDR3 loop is CASSQDPGGLPSGNTIYF. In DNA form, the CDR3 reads TGTGCCAGCAGCCAAGATCCCGGCGGGCTTCCCTCTGGAAACACCATATATTTT.